The 27 T cell receptor beta chains listed next were all sequenced from one sample in a study of T cells in Graves' hyperthyroidism and ophthalmopathy. Amplified TCR beta CDR3 regions came from RNA transcripts. A first-round RT-PCR of the TCR CDR3 used the HTBI primer set. TCRdb reprocessed the multiplex PCR reads with MiXCR, giving one entry per CDR3 protein. This repertoire shows roughly 380,000 distinct CDR3 sequences, around 14% found once; its top ten account for around 10%. Specimen: blood. These receptors were collected from a woman aged 55 to 70 with Graves' hyperthyroidism.

This clonotype was seen only a few times. V is TRBV10-2 and J is TRBJ2-1; D is perhaps TRBD2 (6 bases). Germline assignment: CDR1 WSHSY and CDR2 SAAADI. The CDR3 length is 14 residues. V lost 2 bases, J lost 8 bases, and 13 bases lay in between. The CDR3, as DNA: TGCGCCAGCAGTGAGCTCGGGAGTATTGATGAGCAGTTCTTC. Amino acids: CASSELGSIDEQFF.

This clonotype was detected ten times or more. V usage is TRBV28 and J usage is TRBJ2-6, with D perhaps being TRBD1 or TRBD2 (5 bases each). Germline values: CDR1 MDHEN, CDR2 SYDVKM. The V gene lost 4 bases and the J gene lost 1 base, with 5 bases spanning the gap. The CDR3 consists of 14 residues. The CDR3 protein is CASSWGSGANVLTF. The DNA for the CDR3 is TGTGCCAGCAGTTGGGGGTCTGGGGCCAACGTCCTGACTTTC. Full variable domain (remainder filled in from reference TRBV28 and TRBJ2-6): DVKVTQSSRYLVKRTGEKVFLECVQDMDHENMFWYRQDPGLGLRLIYFSYDVKMKEKGDIPEGYSVSREKKERFSLILESASTNQTSMYLCASSWGSGANVLTFGAGSRLTVL.

The chain links TRBV19 to TRBJ1-5, with D perhaps matching TRBD1 (5 bases). Germline V gene lookup returns CDR1 LNHDA and CDR2 SQIVND (reference sequence). V lost 3 bases and J 3 bases, leaving 18 bases between the germline ends. The CDR3 consists of 17 residues. The CDR3, as DNA: TGTGCCAGTAGTATCCCGCCCCGCAGGGATCCCAATCAGCCCCAGCATTTT. This sequence encodes CASSIPPRRDPNQPQHF.

This clonotype has ten or more counts. V gene TRBV9 combines with J gene TRBJ2-7; D perhaps matches TRBD2 (6 bases). The CDR3 is made up of 14 amino acids. CDR1 and CDR2 (germline): SGDLS, YYNGEE. The ends were cut back, 0 bases at V and 5 bases at J, with 12 bases in the middle. DNA for the CDR3: TGTGCCAGCAGCGTAGAAGGGACTCCCAACGAGCAGTACTTC. Amino acid sequence: CASSVEGTPNEQYF.

The table lists this clonotype with many counts. The gene calls are TRBV30 and TRBJ2-3; TRBD2 is a possible D gene (5 bases). The ends were cut back, 2 bases at V and 2 bases at J, with 14 bases in the middle. The germline V gene encodes CDR1 GTSNPN and CDR2 SVGIG (reference sequence). The CDR3 has 15 residues. CDR3 amino acids: CAWSYLLEVTDTQYF. CDR3 coding DNA: TGTGCCTGGAGTTACCTTCTGGAGGTCACAGATACGCAGTATTTT.

This clonotype occurred many times. This chain links TRBV9 with TRBJ2-1; maybe TRBD2 (6 bases). Germline V gene lookup returns CDR1 SGDLS and CDR2 YYNGEE. V was trimmed by 2 bases and J by 3 bases, leaving 9 bases between them. The CDR3 has 14 amino acids. The CDR3 DNA follows: TGTGCCAGCAGCGTTTCGGGAGACTACAATGAGCAGTTCTTC. It codes for CASSVSGDYNEQFF.

This clonotype appeared many times. V usage is TRBV20-1 and J usage is TRBJ2-7, with 9 bases lining up with TRBD2. This CDR3 has 15 amino acids. Trimming cost V 3 bases and J 5 bases; bases outside gene matches: 11. Germline V gene data show CDR1 as DFQATT and CDR2 as SNEGSKA (reference sequence). CDR3 sequence: CSASRASGDQDEQYF. CDR3 coding DNA: TGCAGTGCTAGTAGGGCTAGCGGGGATCAGGACGAGCAGTACTTC.

This clonotype was detected many times. This chain uses TRBV18 with TRBJ2-7; D is undetermined. Germline V lookup: CDR1 KGHSH, CDR2 LQKENI. V shed 1 base and J shed 7 bases, with 11 bases lying between them. The CDR3 extends over 13 amino acids. CDR3 residues: CASSPRWGQEQYF. For the CDR3, the DNA is TGTGCCAGCTCACCACGTTGGGGTCAGGAGCAGTACTTC.

This clonotype was counted many times. The chain has TRBV6-1 and TRBJ1-3; TRBD1 agrees at 8 bases. The junction had 9 bases not matched to a gene; V was cut back by 5 bases and J by 0 bases. CDR1 and CDR2 (germline): MNHNS, SASEGT. The CDR3 covers 17 residues. CDR3 sequence: CASSYGTGTGSGNTIYF. The CDR3 bases are TGTGCCAGCAGTTATGGAACCGGGACAGGCTCTGGAAACACCATATATTTT.

This clonotype was seen many times. This chain connects TRBV5-5 to TRBJ2-1; a weak D match, TRBD1 (6 bases). CDR3 length equals 15 residues. CDR1 SGHKS and CDR2 YYEKEE come from the germline V gene (reference sequence). The germline V and J ends were trimmed by 4 bases and 5 bases, with 16 bases remaining between them. CDR3 amino acids: CASSRRGLLNNEQFF. The CDR3 nucleotides are TGTGCCAGCAGCCGCAGGGGCCTCCTAAACAATGAGCAGTTCTTC.

This clonotype was counted a few times. The V and J genes are TRBV29-1 and TRBJ2-2; D might be TRBD1 or TRBD2, each matching 6 bases. The CDR3 has 13 residues. V was trimmed by 4 bases and J by 5 bases, leaving 11 bases between them. Per the germline V gene, CDR1 is SQVTM and CDR2 is ANQGSEA. In nucleotides, the CDR3 is TGCAGCGTTGGAAGGGGGGCAACCGGGGAGCTGTTTTTT. Translating gives CSVGRGATGELFF.

This clonotype was picked up many times. CDR3 DNA: TGCGCCAGCAGCTTGGATGGGGGCCGGAATCAGCCCCAGCATTTT. It translates to CASSLDGGRNQPQHF. The V and J genes are TRBV5-1 and TRBJ1-5; D is possibly TRBD1 (6 bases). V lost 0 bases and J 4 bases, leaving 11 bases between the germline ends. The CDR3 length is 15 residues. CDR1 and CDR2 from the germline V gene are SGHRS and YFSETQ.

This clonotype was seen repeatedly, ten times or more. The rearrangement links TRBV15 to TRBJ1-1; a possible D gene is TRBD1 (5 bases). The CDR3 has 14 residues. Per germline, CDR1 LNHNV and CDR2 YYDKDF (reference sequence). The V and J ends lost 1 base and 4 bases respectively, with 10 bases between them. The CDR3 loop is CATSRGGDGTEAFF. The CDR3 region has the DNA TGTGCCACCAGCAGAGGAGGGGATGGCACTGAAGCTTTCTTT.

This clonotype has ten or more counts. V is TRBV9 and J is TRBJ2-7; D is perhaps TRBD2 (6 bases). The germline V and J ends were trimmed by 3 bases and 2 bases, with 15 bases remaining between them. CDR1 is SGDLS, CDR2 YYNGEE, per germline. CDR3 length: 15 residues. The CDR3 loop is CASSAGTSSPYEQYF. The CDR3 nucleotides read TGTGCCAGCAGCGCGGGGACTTCTAGCCCCTACGAGCAGTACTTC. Full variable domain (remainder filled in from reference TRBV9 and TRBJ2-7): DSGVTQTPKHLITATGQRVTLRCSPRSGDLSVYWYQQSLDQGLQFLIQYYNGEERAKGNILERFSAQQFPDLHSELNLSSLELGDSALYFCASSAGTSSPYEQYFGPGTRLTVT.

Many counts were recorded for this clonotype. This chain joins TRBV12-3 or TRBV12-4 and TRBJ2-1, with TRBD2 as a possible D gene (7 bases). The CDR3 contains 14 residues. V was clipped by 5 bases and J by 9 bases, with 17 bases between them. In DNA form, the CDR3 reads TGTGCCAGCAGTGGAGGGGGGGGGCCAAGTGAGCAGTTCTTC. Translated, it gives CASSGGGGPSEQFF.

This clonotype was picked up a small number of times. The chain links TRBV7-8 to TRBJ2-1; 9 bases match TRBD1. Germline trimming cut 5 bases from V and 0 bases from J; bases unmatched to any gene: 5. CDR3 size: 16 residues. The germline gives CDR1 SGHVS, CDR2 FQNEAQ. The CDR3 loop is CASSPTGGNSYNEQFF. The CDR3 DNA reads as TGTGCCAGCAGCCCTACAGGGGGCAACTCCTACAATGAGCAGTTCTTC.

Ten or more counts support this clonotype. V usage is TRBV11-3 and J usage is TRBJ2-1; no clear D. Deletions cut 1 base from V and 12 bases from J, with 13 bases between. This CDR3 has 13 residues. Germline-derived CDR1 and CDR2 are SGHNT and YENEEA. CDR3 region: CASSLGEVYMQFF. Here the CDR3 DNA reads TGTGCCAGCAGCTTAGGAGAGGTCTACATGCAGTTCTTC.

A note on this clonotype: A much larger clone differs from this one at a single base, so this may be a read error. This chain joins TRBV20-1 and TRBJ2-5, with 16 bases that match TRBD2. CDR1 DFQATT and CDR2 SNEGSKA come from the germline V gene (reference sequence). The V gene end was trimmed by 0 bases and the J gene end by 5 bases; junction bases not matched to a gene: 9. The CDR3 is 18 residues long. CDR3 nucleotides: TGCAGTGCTAGAGACGGGACTAGCGGGGGGGCCGCGGGGGAGACCCAGTACTTC. Translating it yields CSARDGTSGGAAGETQYF.

On this clonotype itself: A clone one base away is much larger, so this may be a read error. J is TRBJ2-3 and V is TRBV18, with D perhaps TRBD1 (6 bases). Germline CDR1 and CDR2: KGHSH and LQKENI. The germline V and J ends were trimmed by 6 bases and 1 base, with 11 bases remaining between them. The CDR3 totals 14 residues. CDR3 loop: CASSRGHGTDTQYF. CDR3 bases: TGTGCCAGCTCTAGGGGACATGGCACAGATACGCAGTATTTT. Full variable domain (remainder filled in from reference TRBV18 and TRBJ2-3): NAGVMQNPRHLVRRRGQEARLRCSPMKGHSHVYWYRQLPEEGLKFMVYLQKENIIDESGMPKERFSAEFPKEGPSILRIQQVVRGDSAAYFCASSRGHGTDTQYFGPGTRLTVL.

The table lists this clonotype with many counts. The V and J genes are TRBV7-9 and TRBJ1-2, with TRBD1 as a possible D gene (6 bases). The CDR3 has 13 amino acids. Trimming stripped 5 bases from V and 8 bases from J, with 15 bases between. Germline loops: CDR1 SEHNR, CDR2 FQNEAQ (reference sequence). This CDR3 is CASSPQGNEGYTF. The CDR3 DNA follows: TGTGCCAGCAGCCCTCAGGGGAATGAGGGCTACACCTTC.

This clonotype has a handful of counts. The CDR3 sequence: CSARTSGTNYEQYF. The CDR3 DNA follows: TGCAGTGCTAGAACGTCCGGGACTAACTACGAGCAGTACTTC. The chain joins TRBV20-1 to TRBJ2-7; 7 bases are shared with TRBD2. CDR1 and CDR2 (germline): DFQATT, SNEGSKA (reference sequence). The J segment lost 3 bases and the V segment lost 2 bases, leaving 7 bases of the junction unmatched. The CDR3 has 14 residues.

As for this clonotype: With a much larger clone just one base away, this may be a read error. As the CDR3 is not closed by the conserved phenylalanine or tryptophan, this likely results from a read error. The rearrangement joins TRBV7-9 to TRBJ1-1; no clear D. This CDR3 has 12 residues. Germline-derived CDR1 and CDR2 are SEHNR and FQNEAQ (reference sequence). V gave up 3 bases and J gave up 3 bases, with 5 bases separating them. CDR3 coding DNA: TGTGCCAGCAGCTTTTCAGACACTGAAGCTTTCCTT. Its protein product is CASSFSDTEAFL.

Ten or more counts support this clonotype. The chain employs TRBV28 and TRBJ2-7; D is unclear. CDR1 is MDHEN and CDR2 is SYDVKM in the germline V gene. This CDR3 region has 11 residues. Trimming removed 5 bases at V and 4 bases at J, with 6 bases between. The CDR3 DNA reads TGTGCCAGCAGTCCTGATTACGAGCAGTACTTC. It codes for CASSPDYEQYF.

This chain joins TRBV19 and TRBJ2-3; 10 bases are a match to TRBD2. Germline V gene sequence: CDR1 LNHDA, CDR2 SQIVND (reference sequence). The length of the CDR3 is 15 residues. Germline trimming cut 4 bases from V and 3 bases from J; bases unmatched to any gene: 4. The DNA of the CDR3 is TGTGCCAGTAGTAGTCTAGCGGGAGTAACAGATACGCAGTATTTT. It yields the protein CASSSLAGVTDTQYF.

Many counts were recorded for this clonotype. The chain combines TRBV7-2 with TRBJ2-7; possibly TRBD1 for D (6 bases). Between the trimmed V and J ends, which lost 2 bases and 6 bases, there was a span of 14 bases. The germline V gene has CDR1 SGHTA and CDR2 FQGNSA. The length of the CDR3 is 14 residues. CDR3 bases: TGTGCCAGCAGCTTAAGTTCAGGGGTTCCCGAGCAGTACTTC. Amino acid sequence: CASSLSSGVPEQYF.

This clonotype was observed a handful of times. The V gene is TRBV28, the J gene TRBJ1-4, with D unresolved. The CDR3 is 13 residues long. V was trimmed by 7 bases and J by 4 bases, leaving 10 bases between them. CDR1 and CDR2 (germline): MDHEN, SYDVKM. The CDR3 reads CASKPLINEKLFF. CDR3 in DNA: TGTGCCAGCAAGCCGCTAATTAATGAAAAACTGTTTTTT.

This clonotype was seen repeatedly, ten times or more. The chain has TRBV12-3 or TRBV12-4 and TRBJ1-2; no reliable D call. Trimming pared 3 bases from V and 6 bases from J, leaving 8 bases between. This CDR3 contains 12 residues. CDR3 residues: CASSLWGNGYTF. The CDR3 nucleotides are TGTGCCAGCAGTTTGTGGGGTAATGGCTACACCTTC.